This T cell receptor (beta chain) was obtained from a study of identical twins. TCRdb recomputed calls from the 5' RACE reads with MiXCR, one row per CDR3 protein. The sample consists of fewer than 250,000 distinct CDR3 sequences, 6% to 8.5% of them appearing once. This clonotype was counted at least ten times. This CDR3 region has 14 residues. V shed 3 bases and J shed 4 bases, with 12 bases lying between them. CDR1 is LGHNA and CDR2 is YNFKEQ in the germline V gene. A further study also used this sample, focusing on yellow fever vaccine responses in identical twins.

The genes are TRBV4-2 and TRBJ1-2; maybe TRBD1 (5 bases). The sequence was obtained from a woman aged 18-35 years in good health. The sample was CD8+ T cells sorted from blood. CDR3: CASSQGVGSYGYTF. The CDR3 bases are TGTGCCAGCAGCCAGGGGGTAGGCTCCTATGGCTACACCTTC.